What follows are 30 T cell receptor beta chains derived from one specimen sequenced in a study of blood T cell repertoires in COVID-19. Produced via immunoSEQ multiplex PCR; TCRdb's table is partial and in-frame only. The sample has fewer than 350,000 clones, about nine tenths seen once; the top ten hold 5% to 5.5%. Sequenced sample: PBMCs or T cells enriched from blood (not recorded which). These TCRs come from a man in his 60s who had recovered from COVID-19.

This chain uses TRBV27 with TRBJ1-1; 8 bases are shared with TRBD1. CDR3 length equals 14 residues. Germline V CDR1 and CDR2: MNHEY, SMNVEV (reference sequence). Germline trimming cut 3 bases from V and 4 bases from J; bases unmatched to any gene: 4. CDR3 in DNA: TGTGCCAGCAGTTTCAGGGGGCTGGCCACTGAAGCTTTCTTT. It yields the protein CASSFRGLATEAFF.

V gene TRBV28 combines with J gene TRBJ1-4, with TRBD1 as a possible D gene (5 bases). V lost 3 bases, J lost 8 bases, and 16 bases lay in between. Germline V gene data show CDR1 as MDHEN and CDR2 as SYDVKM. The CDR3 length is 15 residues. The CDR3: CASSFGGTLSEKLFF. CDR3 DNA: TGTGCCAGCAGTTTTGGGGGGACCCTAAGCGAAAAACTGTTTTTT.

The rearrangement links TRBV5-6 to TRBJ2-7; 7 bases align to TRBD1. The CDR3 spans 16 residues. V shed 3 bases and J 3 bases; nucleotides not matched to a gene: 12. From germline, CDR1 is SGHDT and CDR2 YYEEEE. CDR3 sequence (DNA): TGTGCCAGCAGCTATCCTACAGGGGCAAATTTCTACGAGCAGTACTTC. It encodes CASSYPTGANFYEQYF.

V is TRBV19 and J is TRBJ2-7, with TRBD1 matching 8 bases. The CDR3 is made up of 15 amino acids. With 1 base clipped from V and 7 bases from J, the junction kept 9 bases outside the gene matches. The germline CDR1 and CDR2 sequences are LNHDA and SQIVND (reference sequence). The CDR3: CASSIGTGYRGEQYF. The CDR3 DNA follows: TGTGCCAGTAGTATAGGGACAGGGTATCGAGGGGAGCAGTACTTC. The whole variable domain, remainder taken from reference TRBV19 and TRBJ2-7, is DGGITQSPKYLFRKEGQNVTLSCEQNLNHDAMYWYRQDPGQGLRLIYYSQIVNDFQKGDIAEGYSVSREKKESFPLTVTSAQKNPTAFYLCASSIGTGYRGEQYFGPGTRLTVT.

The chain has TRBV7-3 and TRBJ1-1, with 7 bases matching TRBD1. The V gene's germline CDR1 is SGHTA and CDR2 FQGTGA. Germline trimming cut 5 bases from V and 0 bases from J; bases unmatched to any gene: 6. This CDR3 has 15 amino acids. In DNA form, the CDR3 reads TGTGCCAGCAGCCCGACAGGGCCCTTGAACACTGAAGCTTTCTTT. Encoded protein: CASSPTGPLNTEAFF.

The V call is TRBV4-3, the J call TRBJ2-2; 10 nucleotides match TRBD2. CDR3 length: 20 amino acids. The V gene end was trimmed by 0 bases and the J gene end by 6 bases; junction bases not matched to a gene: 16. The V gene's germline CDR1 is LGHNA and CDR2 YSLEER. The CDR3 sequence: CASSQDSLFVGLAAAGELFF. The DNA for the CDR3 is TGCGCCAGCAGCCAAGATTCCCTCTTTGTCGGACTAGCGGCAGCCGGGGAGCTGTTTTTT.

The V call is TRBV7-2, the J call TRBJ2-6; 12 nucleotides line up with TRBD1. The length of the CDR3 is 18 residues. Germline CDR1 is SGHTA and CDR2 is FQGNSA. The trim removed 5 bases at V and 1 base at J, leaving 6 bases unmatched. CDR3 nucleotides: TGTGCCAGCAGCCCGGGACAGGGGGCCCGATCTGGGGCCAACGTCCTGACTTTC. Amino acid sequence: CASSPGQGARSGANVLTF.

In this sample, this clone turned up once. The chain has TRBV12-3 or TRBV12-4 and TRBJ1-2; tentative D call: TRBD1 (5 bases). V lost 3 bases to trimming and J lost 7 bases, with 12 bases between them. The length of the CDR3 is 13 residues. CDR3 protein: CASSFATAIGYTF. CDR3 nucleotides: TGTGCCAGCAGTTTCGCGACAGCTATTGGCTACACCTTC.

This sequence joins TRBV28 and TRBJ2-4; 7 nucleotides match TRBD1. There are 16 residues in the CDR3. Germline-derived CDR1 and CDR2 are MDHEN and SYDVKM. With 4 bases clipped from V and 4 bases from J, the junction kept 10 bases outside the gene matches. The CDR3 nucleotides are TGTGCCAGCAGTTCCGGACAGGTCGGCAAAAAAAACATTCAGTACTTC. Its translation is CASSSGQVGKKNIQYF.

The DNA of the CDR3 is TGTGCCAGCAGCCGCGGACAGGGGGATTCACCCCTCCACTTT. Translating gives CASSRGQGDSPLHF. V gene TRBV28 combines with J gene TRBJ1-6; 10 bases are shared with TRBD1. The V and J ends lost 6 bases and 8 bases, in that order; junction bases with no gene match: 4. Germline V gene sequence: CDR1 MDHEN, CDR2 SYDVKM. The CDR3 runs 14 residues.

CDR3 sequence: CSVEDAGWTSGRVGSYNEQFF. The CDR3 DNA sequence: TGCAGCGTTGAAGACGCCGGATGGACTAGCGGGAGGGTAGGGTCCTACAATGAGCAGTTCTTC. This chain joins TRBV29-1 and TRBJ2-1; 15 bases fit TRBD2. CDR3 size: 21 residues. After removal of 0 bases from V and 1 base from J, the junction contained 13 bases not matched to a gene. Germline-derived CDR1 and CDR2 are SQVTM and ANQGSEA.

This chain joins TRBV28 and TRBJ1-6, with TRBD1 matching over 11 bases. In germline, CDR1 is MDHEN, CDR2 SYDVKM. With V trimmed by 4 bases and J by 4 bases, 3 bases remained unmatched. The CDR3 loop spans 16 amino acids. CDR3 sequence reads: CASSSGQGGYNSPLHF. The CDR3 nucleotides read TGTGCCAGCAGTTCGGGACAGGGGGGATATAATTCACCCCTCCACTTT.

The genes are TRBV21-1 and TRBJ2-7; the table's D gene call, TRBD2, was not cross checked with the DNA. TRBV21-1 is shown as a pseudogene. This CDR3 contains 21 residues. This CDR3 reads CASSKEVVQRELLDGSYEQYF. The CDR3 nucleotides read TGTGCCAGCAGCAAAGAAGTCGTCCAGCGGGAGTTGCTAGATGGCTCCTACGAGCAGTACTTC.

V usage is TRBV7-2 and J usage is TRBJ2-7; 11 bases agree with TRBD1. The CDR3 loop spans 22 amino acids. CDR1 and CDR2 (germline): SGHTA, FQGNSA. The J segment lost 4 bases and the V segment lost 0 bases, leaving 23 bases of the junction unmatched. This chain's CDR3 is CASSLALIGGQGARELLYEQYF. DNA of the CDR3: TGTGCCAGCAGCTTAGCGCTAATCGGAGGACAGGGGGCGCGAGAACTCCTTTACGAGCAGTACTTC.

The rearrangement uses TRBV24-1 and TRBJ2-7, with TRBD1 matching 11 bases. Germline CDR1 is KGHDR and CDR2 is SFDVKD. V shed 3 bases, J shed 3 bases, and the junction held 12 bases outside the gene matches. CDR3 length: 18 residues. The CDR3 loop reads CATSDPGTGGSPSYEQYF. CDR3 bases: TGTGCCACCAGTGATCCCGGGACAGGGGGTTCCCCTAGCTACGAGCAGTACTTC.

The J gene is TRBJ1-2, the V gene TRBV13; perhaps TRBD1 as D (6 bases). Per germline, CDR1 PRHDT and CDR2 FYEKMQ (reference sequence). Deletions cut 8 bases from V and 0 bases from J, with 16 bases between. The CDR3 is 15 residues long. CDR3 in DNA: TGTGCCAGCCGACCGAGGGGGAGTGCTAACTATGGCTACACCTTC. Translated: CASRPRGSANYGYTF.

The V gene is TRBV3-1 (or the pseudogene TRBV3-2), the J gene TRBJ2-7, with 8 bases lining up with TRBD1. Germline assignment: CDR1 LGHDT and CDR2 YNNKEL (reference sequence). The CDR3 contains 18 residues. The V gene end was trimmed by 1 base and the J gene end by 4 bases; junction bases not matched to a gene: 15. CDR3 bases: TGTGCCAGCAGCCAAGGTGCGGGGTTTGGGACAGGATTGTACGAGCAGTACTTC. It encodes CASSQGAGFGTGLYEQYF.

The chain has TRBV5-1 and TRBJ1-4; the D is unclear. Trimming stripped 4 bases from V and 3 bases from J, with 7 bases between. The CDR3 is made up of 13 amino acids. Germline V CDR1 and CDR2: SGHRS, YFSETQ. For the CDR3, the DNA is TGCGCCAGCAGCCGGGTCCCTAATGAAAAACTGTTTTTT. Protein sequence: CASSRVPNEKLFF.

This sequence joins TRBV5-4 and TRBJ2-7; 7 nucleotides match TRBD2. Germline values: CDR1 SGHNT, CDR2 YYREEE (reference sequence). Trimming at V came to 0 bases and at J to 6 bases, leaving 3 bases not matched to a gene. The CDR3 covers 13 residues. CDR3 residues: CASSLDPGGEQYF. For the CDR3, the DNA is TGTGCCAGCAGCTTGGATCCGGGAGGCGAGCAGTACTTC.

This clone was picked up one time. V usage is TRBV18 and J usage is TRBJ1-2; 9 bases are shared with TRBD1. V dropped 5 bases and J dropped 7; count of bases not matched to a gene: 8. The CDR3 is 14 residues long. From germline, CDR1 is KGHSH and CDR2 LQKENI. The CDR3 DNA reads TGTGCCAGCTCAAACGGGGACAGGGCCTCTGGCTACACCTTC. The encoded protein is CASSNGDRASGYTF.

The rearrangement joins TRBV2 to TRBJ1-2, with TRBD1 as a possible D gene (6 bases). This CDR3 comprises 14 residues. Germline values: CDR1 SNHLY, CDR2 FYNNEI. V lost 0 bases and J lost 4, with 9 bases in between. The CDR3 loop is CASSEARTAYGYTF. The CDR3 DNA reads TGTGCCAGCAGTGAAGCCCGGACAGCCTATGGCTACACCTTC.

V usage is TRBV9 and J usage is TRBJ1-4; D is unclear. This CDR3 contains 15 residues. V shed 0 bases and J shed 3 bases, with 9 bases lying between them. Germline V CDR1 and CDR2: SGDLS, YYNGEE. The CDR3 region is CASSVGGHPNEKLFF. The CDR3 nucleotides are TGTGCCAGCAGCGTAGGTGGCCACCCTAATGAAAAACTGTTTTTT. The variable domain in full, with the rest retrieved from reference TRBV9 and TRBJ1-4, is DSGVTQTPKHLITATGQRVTLRCSPRSGDLSVYWYQQSLDQGLQFLIQYYNGEERAKGNILERFSAQQFPDLHSELNLSSLELGDSALYFCASSVGGHPNEKLFFGSGTQLSVL.

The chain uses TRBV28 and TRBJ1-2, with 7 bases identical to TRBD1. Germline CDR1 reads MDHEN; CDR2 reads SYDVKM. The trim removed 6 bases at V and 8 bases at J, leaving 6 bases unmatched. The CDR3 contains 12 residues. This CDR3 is CASSGTAQGYTF. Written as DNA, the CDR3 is TGTGCCAGCAGCGGGACAGCACAGGGCTACACCTTC.

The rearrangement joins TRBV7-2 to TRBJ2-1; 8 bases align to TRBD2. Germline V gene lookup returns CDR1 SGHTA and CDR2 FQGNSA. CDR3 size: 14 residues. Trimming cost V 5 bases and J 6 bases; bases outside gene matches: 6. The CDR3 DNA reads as TGTGCCAGCAGCCCAACCGGGACTAGCAATGAGCAGTTCTTC. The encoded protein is CASSPTGTSNEQFF.

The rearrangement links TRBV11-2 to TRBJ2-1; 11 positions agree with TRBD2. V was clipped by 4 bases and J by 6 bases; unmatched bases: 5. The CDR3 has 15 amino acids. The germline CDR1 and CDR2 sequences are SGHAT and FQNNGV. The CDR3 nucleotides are TGTGCCAGCAGCTCAACTAGCGGGAGCCCCAATGAGCAGTTCTTC. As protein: CASSSTSGSPNEQFF. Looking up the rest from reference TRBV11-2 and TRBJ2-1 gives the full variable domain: EAGVAQSPRYKIIEKRQSVAFWCNPISGHATLYWYQQILGQGPKLLIQFQNNGVVDDSQLPKDRFSAERLKGVDSTLKIQPAKLEDSAVYLCASSSTSGSPNEQFFGPGTRLTVL.

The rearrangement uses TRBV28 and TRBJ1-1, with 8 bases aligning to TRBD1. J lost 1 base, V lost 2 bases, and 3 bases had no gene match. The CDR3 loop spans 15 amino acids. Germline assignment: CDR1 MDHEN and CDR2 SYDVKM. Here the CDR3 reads CASSLHTGGNTEAFF. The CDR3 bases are TGTGCCAGCAGTTTACATACAGGGGGGAACACTGAAGCTTTCTTT.

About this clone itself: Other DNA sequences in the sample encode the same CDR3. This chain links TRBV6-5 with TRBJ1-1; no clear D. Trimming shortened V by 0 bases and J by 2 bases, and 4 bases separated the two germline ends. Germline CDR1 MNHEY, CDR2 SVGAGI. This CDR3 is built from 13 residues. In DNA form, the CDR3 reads TGTGCCAGCAGTTACTCGGCCAACACTGAAGCTTTCTTT. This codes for CASSYSANTEAFF.

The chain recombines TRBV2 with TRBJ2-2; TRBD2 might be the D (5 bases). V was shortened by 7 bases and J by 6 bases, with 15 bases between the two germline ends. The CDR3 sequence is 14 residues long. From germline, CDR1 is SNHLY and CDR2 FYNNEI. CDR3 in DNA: TGTGCCAGCAATGGGAACAGCGGAGCCGGGGAGCTGTTTTTT. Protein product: CASNGNSGAGELFF.

The CDR3 DNA reads TGTGCCAGCAGCTTGAAGGGGATCAATGAGCAGTTCTTC. Translation gives CASSLKGINEQFF. This sequence joins TRBV11-3 and TRBJ2-1; possible D gene TRBD1, 5 bases. The germline gives CDR1 SGHNT, CDR2 YENEEA. The CDR3 is made up of 13 amino acids. V was shortened by 3 bases and J by 6 bases, with 9 bases between the two germline ends. Complete variable domain (other parts from reference TRBV11-3 and TRBJ2-1): EAGVVQSPRYKIIEKKQPVAFWCNPISGHNTLYWYLQNLGQGPELLIRYENEEAVDDSQLPKDRFSAERLKGVDSTLKIQPAELGDSAVYLCASSLKGINEQFFGPGTRLTVL.

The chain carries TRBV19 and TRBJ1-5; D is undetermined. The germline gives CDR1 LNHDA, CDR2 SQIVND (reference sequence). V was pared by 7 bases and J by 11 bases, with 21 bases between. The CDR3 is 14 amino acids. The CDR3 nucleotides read TGTGCCAGTACCCTGGGCCATTCGGTAGTGGCCCAGCATTTT. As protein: CASTLGHSVVAQHF.